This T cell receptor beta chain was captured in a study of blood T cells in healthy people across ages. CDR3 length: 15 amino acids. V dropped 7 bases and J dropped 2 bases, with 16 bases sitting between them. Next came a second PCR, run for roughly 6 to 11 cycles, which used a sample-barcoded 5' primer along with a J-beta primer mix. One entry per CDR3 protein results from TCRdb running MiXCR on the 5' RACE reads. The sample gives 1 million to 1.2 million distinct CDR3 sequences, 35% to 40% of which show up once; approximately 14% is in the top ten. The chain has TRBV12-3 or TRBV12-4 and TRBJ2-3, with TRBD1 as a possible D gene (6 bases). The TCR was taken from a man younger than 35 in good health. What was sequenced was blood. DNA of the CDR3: TGTGCCAGCATTTCCCCGGGACAAGACACAGATACGCAGTATTTT. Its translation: CASISPGQDTDTQYF.